The TCR beta chain under discussion was sequenced for a study of blood T cell repertoires in COVID-19. Study information: Italy, Spain and the United States were the sources of the convalescent and acute COVID-19 samples. T cells, B-cell-depleted T cells, or PBMCs supplied cDNA or gDNA.

Original processing notes: Reference gene primer amplification gave estimated nucleated cell counts. This table comes from immunoSEQ multiplex PCR, and its TCRdb copy is limited to in-frame clones, with some not included. V and J calls and clone size are those listed in that table; D and trimming were worked out from the DNA. The table has under 200,000 clones, around 90% seen once. Trimming pared 4 bases from V and 6 bases from J, leaving 9 bases between. The length of the CDR3 is 12 residues. The germline V gene has CDR1 SGHAT and CDR2 FQDESV (reference sequence). Sequenced sample: peripheral blood. The V gene is TRBV11-1, the J gene TRBJ1-2, with D maybe TRBD1 (5 bases). The source of this sequence is a man aged 50-60 years with acute or convalescent COVID-19. CDR3 coding DNA: TGTGCCAGCAGCTGGGCAGGGAATGGCTACACCTTC. Its translation: CASSWAGNGYTF. The full variable domain, completed using reference TRBV11-1 and TRBJ1-2, is EAEVAQSPRYKITEKSQAVAFWCDPISGHATLYWYRQILGQGPELLVQFQDESVVDDSQLPKDRFSAERLKGVDSTLKIQPAELGDSAMYLCASSWAGNGYTFGSGTRLTVV.